The next 4 T cell receptor beta chains were all read from a single sample in a study of T cell responses to AZD1222 COVID-19 vaccine. This table comes from immunoSEQ multiplex PCR, and its TCRdb copy is limited to in-frame clones, with some not included. Of 130,000 to 150,000 clones in the sample, approximately 90% were seen once. The sequences come from peripheral blood, collected on day 0 of AZD1222 vaccination. These TCRs come from an adult in good health.

The count of this clone is one. This sequence joins TRBV15 and TRBJ2-3, with no clear D. The CDR3 runs 14 residues. Germline lookup yields CDR1 LNHNV and CDR2 YYDKDF (reference sequence). V was trimmed by 0 bases and J by 4 bases, leaving 8 bases between them. The CDR3, as DNA: TGTGCCACCAGCAGAGATAGGGCTTCAGATACGCAGTATTTT. Encoded protein: CATSRDRASDTQYF.

The J gene is TRBJ2-6, the V gene TRBV7-8; D call uncertain. V was trimmed by 0 bases and J by 0 bases, leaving 15 bases between them. Germline V gene data show CDR1 as SGHVS and CDR2 as FQNEAQ. CDR3 length: 19 residues. The DNA of the CDR3 is TGTGCCAGCAGCTTAGCGTGGGTGGGATTCGCCTCTGGGGCCAACGTCCTGACTTTC. This encodes CASSLAWVGFASGANVLTF.

Notes on this clone: The same CDR3 arises from other DNA sequences in this sample as well. The chain employs TRBV6-4 and TRBJ2-1; no clear D. The V gene's germline CDR1 is MRHNA and CDR2 SNTAGT. This CDR3 has 15 amino acids. V was pared by 0 bases and J by 1 base, with 7 bases between. This CDR3 reads CASSDSSGSYNEQFF. Here the CDR3 DNA reads TGTGCCAGCAGTGACTCGAGTGGGTCCTACAATGAGCAGTTCTTC.

The chain carries TRBV11-2 and TRBJ1-1; TRBD1 is a possible D gene (6 bases). V dropped 3 bases and J dropped 0 bases, with 14 bases sitting between them. Germline V CDR1 and CDR2: SGHAT, FQNNGV. This CDR3 contains 16 residues. The CDR3 DNA follows: TGTGCCAGCAGCTTCCCCGGGACACCCATGAACACTGAAGCTTTCTTT. Its translation: CASSFPGTPMNTEAFF.